This TCR beta chain was sequenced during a study of shared clonotypes between healthy human individuals. Study conclusions and caveats: Relative to clonotypes present in all four donors, those not shared had lower generation probabilities.

The CDR3 is made up of 15 amino acids. J gave up 8 bases and V 0 bases, and 7 bases lay outside the gene matches. Per the germline V gene, CDR1 is SGHRS and CDR2 is YFSETQ. The material for each subset, its genomic DNA, was split evenly across several immunoSEQ plates. Assay used: immunoSEQ multiplex PCR; TCRdb lists only in-frame clones, some missing. The table has about 2.4 million clones, 80% to 95% seen once. Notes on this clone: What it binds is not known.

The V gene is TRBV5-1, the J gene TRBJ1-2; 10 nucleotides line up with TRBD1. What was sequenced was naive CD4+ T cells from PBMCs. Sample subset: CD45RA+ positively selected. This clonotype was sampled from a man between 18 and 29 years old in good health. Some clones in this sample may be carry-over from other donors' samples. For the CDR3, the DNA is TGCGCCAGCAGCTTGGATCGACAGGGGGCAAGCGGCTACACCTTC. Translation: CASSLDRQGASGYTF.